The 9 T cell receptor beta chains listed next were all sequenced from one sample in a study of blood T cell repertoires in COVID-19 (TCRdb year 2020). Library preparation was by the immunoSEQ multiplex PCR assay. TCRdb holds this immuneACCESS table with in-frame rearrangements only. Some clones are missing; in checked studies, unresolved V genes explain under half, and the rest has no known cause. The sample has 160,000 or so clones on record, around four fifths of them singletons. Roughly 8% of the sample belongs to the ten largest clones. The sequenced sample consisted of PBMCs or T cells enriched from blood (not recorded which). Source of these receptors: a woman aged 45-59 years who had recovered from COVID-19.

The chain couples TRBV4-3 to TRBJ1-1; D gene uncertain. V was shortened by 0 bases and J by 0 bases, with 11 bases between the two germline ends. The CDR3 is made up of 16 amino acids. Germline lookup yields CDR1 LGHNA and CDR2 YSLEER. For the CDR3, the DNA is TGCGCCAGCAGCCAAGATCAGATCGGGGTGAACACTGAAGCTTTCTTT. The encoded protein is CASSQDQIGVNTEAFF.

The chain uses TRBV5-1 and TRBJ1-4; 7 bases fit TRBD1. The CDR3 contains 14 residues. The trim removed 1 base at V and 8 bases at J, leaving 5 bases unmatched. Germline assignment: CDR1 SGHRS and CDR2 YFSETQ. CDR3 amino acids: CASSLRQGGEKLFF. The CDR3 DNA reads as TGCGCCAGCAGCTTGAGACAGGGTGGGGAAAAACTGTTTTTT. Full variable domain (rest looked up from reference TRBV5-1 and TRBJ1-4): KAGVTQTPRYLIKTRGQQVTLSCSPISGHRSVSWYQQTPGQGLQFLFEYFSETQRNKGNFPGRFSGRQFSNSRSEMNVSTLELGDSALYLCASSLRQGGEKLFFGSGTQLSVL.

The V gene is TRBV11-2, the J gene TRBJ2-5; tentatively, D is TRBD1 (5 bases). The length of the CDR3 is 16 residues. Germline CDR1 reads SGHAT; CDR2 reads FQNNGV. Trimming cost V 2 bases and J 5 bases, with 18 bases left between them. CDR3 sequence (DNA): TGTGCCAGCAGCTTACAGTATAGTAGGACACAGGAGACCCAGTACTTC. Amino acids: CASSLQYSRTQETQYF.

The V gene is TRBV19, the J gene TRBJ1-1; TRBD1 matches 9 bases. Germline values: CDR1 LNHDA, CDR2 SQIVND (reference sequence). The length of the CDR3 is 15 residues. The J segment lost 6 bases and the V segment lost 7 bases, leaving 12 bases of the junction unmatched. Here the CDR3 reads CASTPLGQGTAEAFF. The CDR3 DNA is TGTGCCAGTACTCCACTAGGACAGGGGACGGCTGAAGCTTTCTTT.

This clone was picked up a small number of times. The chain employs TRBV15 and TRBJ1-1, with D uncertain. Germline loops: CDR1 LNHNV, CDR2 YYDKDF (reference sequence). The CDR3 consists of 15 residues. Trimming took off 5 bases at V and 4 bases at J, with 17 bases between the two ends. CDR3 bases: TGTGCCACCAGCGAACTCCCGCCCGGGTTCACTGAAGCTTTCTTT. This encodes CATSELPPGFTEAFF.

The chain uses TRBV5-5 and TRBJ2-5; no definite D call. This CDR3 comprises 15 residues. Trimming shortened V by 4 bases and J by 0 bases, and 13 bases separated the two germline ends. In germline, CDR1 is SGHKS, CDR2 YYEKEE (reference sequence). CDR3 nucleotide sequence: TGTGCCAGCAGCCGGGTGGGTTTAGACCAAGAGACCCAGTACTTC. As protein: CASSRVGLDQETQYF.

V usage is TRBV4-3 and J usage is TRBJ2-1; TRBD1 matches 9 bases. Trimming removed 1 base from V and 9 bases from J; junction bases left unmatched: 4. The CDR3 runs to 14 residues. CDR1 is LGHNA, CDR2 YSLEER, per germline. DNA for the CDR3: TGCGCCAGCAGCCAAGGGACAGGGGCCCTTGAGCAGTTCTTC. As protein: CASSQGTGALEQFF.

The table lists this clone with a few counts. Here the CDR3 reads CASSQVGGSGYEQYF. DNA for the CDR3: TGCGCCAGCAGCCAGGTAGGGGGTTCGGGTTACGAGCAGTACTTC. This rearrangement joins TRBV4-1 to TRBJ2-7; maybe TRBD1 (6 bases). The CDR3 is 15 amino acids. The V and J ends lost 3 bases and 4 bases respectively, with 16 bases between them. Germline-derived CDR1 and CDR2 are MGHRA and YSYEKL.

The chain joins TRBV4-3 to TRBJ1-2; D is uncertain. CDR3 length equals 13 residues. V lost 4 bases, J lost 4 bases, and 10 bases lay in between. The germline V gene has CDR1 LGHNA and CDR2 YSLEER. Here the CDR3 DNA reads TGCGCCAGCAGCCTAGCTTCCTCCTATGGCTACACCTTC. Translated, it gives CASSLASSYGYTF.